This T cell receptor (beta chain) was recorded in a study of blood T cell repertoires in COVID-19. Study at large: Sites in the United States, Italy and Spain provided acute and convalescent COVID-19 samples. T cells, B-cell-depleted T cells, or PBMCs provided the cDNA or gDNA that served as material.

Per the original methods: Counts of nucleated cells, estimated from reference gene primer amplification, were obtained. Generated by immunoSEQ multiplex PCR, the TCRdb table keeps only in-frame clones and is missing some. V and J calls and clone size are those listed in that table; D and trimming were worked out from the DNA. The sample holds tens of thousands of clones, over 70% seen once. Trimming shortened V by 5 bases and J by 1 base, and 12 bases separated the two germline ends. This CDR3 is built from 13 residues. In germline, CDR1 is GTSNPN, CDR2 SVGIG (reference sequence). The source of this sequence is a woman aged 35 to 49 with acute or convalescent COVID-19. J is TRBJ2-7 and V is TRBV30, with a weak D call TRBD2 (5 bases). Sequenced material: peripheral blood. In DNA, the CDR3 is TGTGCCTGGGCCCGGGGTTCATCCTACGAGCAGTACTTC. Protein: CAWARGSSYEQYF.